This TCR beta chain was sequenced in a study of T cells after yellow fever vaccination (dated by TCRdb to the late 2010s). The study in broad terms: The SMART-Seq v4 Ultra Low Input RNA kit was used to prepare libraries from fractions with low cell numbers. To track T-cell clones before and after primary and booster YFV17D yellow fever vaccination, bulk TCR alpha and beta repertoires were sequenced longitudinally. Two healthy male donors, one aged 18 to 30 and one aged 30 to 40 years, made up the cohort. Blood was collected at multiple timepoints before and after primary and secondary immunization, and bulk PBMC replicates and cell subsets were isolated.

The CDR3 covers 15 residues, taking in both the cysteine and the phenylalanine. Only the CDR3 part of the read is kept: 45 bases, read in frame from the first base. V is pared back by 6 bases and J by 5 bases, with 19 bases lying between the germline termini. In the germline V gene, CDR1 corresponds to SGHTA and CDR2 to FQGNSA. The sample's treatment or condition label, decoded: live attenuated yellow fever vaccine strain. At every blood-draw timepoint, two biological replicates of bulk PBMCs were collected. A standard Ficoll-Paque protocol was used to isolate PBMCs from peripheral blood. TriZol was used to extract RNA from bulk PBMCs, from CD4 and CD8 fractions, and from dextramer-positive and dextramer-negative fractions. Broader findings and caveats from the paper: Compared with the primary T-cell response, the secondary T-cell response was faster but weaker, reaching its peak on day 5 rather than on day 15. Most clones expanded after primary vaccination (almost 98% of CD4 and around 88% of CD8) were re-detected after the booster, suggesting that broad memory maintenance occurred. FACS-sorted repertoires could contain abundant contaminating clonotypes from the bulk population, so computational filtering was required. A small share of clonotypes was detected in both CD4 and CD8 compartments, with the overlap likely arising from convergent recombination. Only a couple of donors were included in the study, so the extent to which the findings can be generalized is limited.

Instrument used: Illumina NovaSeq 6000. TCR cDNA was synthesized by 5'RACE template switching, which introduced a universal primer site and unique molecular identifiers. Priming of cDNA synthesis was performed from both the TCR alpha and TCR beta constant segments. Library amplification involved two PCR steps, and the second step added sample barcodes and sequencing adapters. Sequencing of libraries was done on Illumina HiSeq 2500 (2x100 bp) or NovaSeq (2x150 bp). The paper's processing steps were these. Demultiplexing of reads and collapsing into UMI consensus sequences were performed with MIGEC, and V(D)J alignment was carried out with MiXCR. Vaccine-responding clonotypes were defined with edgeR using replicate PBMC samples, requiring FDR below 0.01 and a log2 fold change above 5 up to day 15. CD4 or CD8 identity was assigned to each bulk clonotype according to whether the clonotype was present at higher abundance in the sequenced CD4 repertoire or the sequenced CD8 repertoire. TCRdb reanalyzed the raw reads on its own, using fastp at Q25 for trimming and MiXCR for clone calling, and kept in-frame beta chains. Rows merge per CDR3 protein into single entries with the most common DNA and genes. The V and J calls reflect TCRdb's pipeline rather than the authors' work. Recorded for this sample are 300,000 to 350,000 distinct CDR3 sequences; about 4.5% of them occurred a single time. The top ten clones comprise roughly 21% of the sample.

This clonotype was counted at least ten times. No antigen is known for it. Qualities for individual bases were not recorded, and no much larger clone is one base off. The sequence joins TRBV7-2 to TRBJ2-5; the D gene cannot be resolved beyond TRBD1 or TRBD2, each matching 5 bases. The TCR was taken from a young man who received the YFV17D yellow fever vaccine. Sequencing used PBMCs, obtained 15 days after the yellow fever booster vaccination. The CDR3 region: CASRAEGPRWETQYF. The DNA sequence is as follows: TGTGCCAGCAGGGCCGAGGGGCCTCGCTGGGAGACCCAGTACTTC.